The 19 T cell receptor beta chains reported below all come from one sample, sequenced in a study of blood T cell repertoires in COVID-19. The data were produced by immunoSEQ multiplex PCR, yet TCRdb's version contains in-frame clones alone and is incomplete. The data show about 250,000 clones, 80% to 90% seen once. Sequencing used peripheral blood. Every receptor here comes from a man aged 80 or over with acute or convalescent COVID-19.

The rearrangement uses TRBV7-9 and TRBJ2-7; TRBD1 is a possible D gene (5 bases). The germline V and J ends were trimmed by 2 bases and 3 bases, with 20 bases remaining between them. Germline CDR1 SEHNR, CDR2 FQNEAQ (reference sequence). The CDR3 loop spans 17 amino acids. The CDR3 region has the DNA TGTGCCAGCAGCTTATACCGGATCCAGGGCCCCCTCTACGAGCAGTACTTC. It codes for CASSLYRIQGPLYEQYF.

The chain is built from TRBV7-2 and TRBJ1-2; 11 nucleotides agree with TRBD1. The J segment lost 7 bases and the V segment lost 5 bases, leaving 6 bases of the junction unmatched. Germline V gene sequence: CDR1 SGHTA, CDR2 FQGNSA. This CDR3 spans 14 amino acids. The DNA for the CDR3 is TGTGCCAGCAGCAGAGGACAGGGGGCGGGTGGCTACACCTTC. Protein product: CASSRGQGAGGYTF.

The chain employs TRBV28 and TRBJ1-2; 7 positions agree with TRBD1. Per germline, CDR1 MDHEN and CDR2 SYDVKM. The CDR3 is 16 amino acids. After removal of 3 bases from V and 3 bases from J, the junction contained 10 bases not matched to a gene. CDR3 sequence reads: CASSFLYRQGHYGYTF. Written as DNA, the CDR3 is TGTGCCAGCAGTTTTCTCTACCGACAGGGCCACTATGGCTACACCTTC.

This chain links TRBV7-3 with TRBJ2-3; tentatively, D is TRBD2 (6 bases). The germline V gene encodes CDR1 SGHTA and CDR2 FQGTGA. The CDR3 is 13 amino acids. V was trimmed by 10 bases and J by 2 bases, leaving 13 bases between them. The DNA for the CDR3 is TGTGCCACCAGTAGCGGATTCACAGATACGCAGTATTTT. Translated: CATSSGFTDTQYF.

The chain joins TRBV20-1 to TRBJ2-4; D might be TRBD2 (7 bases). The germline CDR1 and CDR2 sequences are DFQATT and SNEGSKA (reference sequence). Trimming took off 3 bases at V and 0 bases at J, with 12 bases between the two ends. The CDR3 runs 15 residues. CDR3: CSASGGGLAKNIQYF. The CDR3 bases are TGCAGTGCTAGTGGCGGGGGCCTAGCCAAAAACATTCAGTACTTC.

This chain connects TRBV30 to TRBJ1-5; possible D gene TRBD1, 6 bases. V shed 4 bases and J shed 2 bases, with 12 bases lying between them. The germline gives CDR1 GTSNPN, CDR2 SVGIG (reference sequence). The CDR3 totals 14 residues. CDR3 residues: CAWKTGWGNQPQHF. The CDR3 DNA reads TGTGCCTGGAAGACAGGCTGGGGCAATCAGCCCCAGCATTTT.

The rearrangement links TRBV28 to TRBJ2-7; tentative D call: TRBD1 (5 bases). V lost 10 bases and J lost 1, with 20 bases in between. The CDR3 consists of 15 residues. The germline V gene encodes CDR1 MDHEN and CDR2 SYDVKM. This CDR3 reads CATITRALGSYEQYF. The DNA for the CDR3 is TGTGCCACCATTACCAGGGCTTTGGGGTCCTACGAGCAGTACTTC. Filled out from reference TRBV28 and TRBJ2-7, the complete variable domain reads DVKVTQSSRYLVKRTGEKVFLECVQDMDHENMFWYRQDPGLGLRLIYFSYDVKMKEKGDIPEGYSVSREKKERFSLILESASTNQTSMYLCATITRALGSYEQYFGPGTRLTVT.

The DNA for the CDR3 is TGTGCCAGCAGCTTACGAGGGGGCGGATACACCGGGGAGCTGTTTTTT. It encodes CASSLRGGGYTGELFF. V gene TRBV7-3 combines with J gene TRBJ2-2, with 7 positions matching TRBD1. V gave up 2 bases and J gave up 3 bases; unmatched junction bases: 6. Looked up from germline, CDR1 is SGHTA and CDR2 is FQGTGA. The CDR3 consists of 16 residues.

The chain carries TRBV19 and TRBJ2-2; D is perhaps TRBD1 (6 bases). V was shortened by 1 base and J by 3 bases, with 15 bases between the two germline ends. The length of the CDR3 is 17 residues. Germline CDR1 LNHDA, CDR2 SQIVND (reference sequence). The CDR3 DNA is TGTGCCAGTAGTATAGGGGACACCTTATTACACACCGGGGAGCTGTTTTTT. Translated, it gives CASSIGDTLLHTGELFF.

The chain links TRBV7-3 to TRBJ2-2, with a possible D match to TRBD1 (5 bases). The CDR3 consists of 14 residues. The V end lost 2 bases, the J end lost 4 bases, and 8 bases lay between the germline ends. The V gene's germline CDR1 is SGHTA and CDR2 FQGTGA. The CDR3 is CASSLGAGTGELFF. CDR3 DNA: TGTGCCAGCAGCTTAGGGGCCGGCACCGGGGAGCTGTTTTTT.

The chain uses TRBV21-1 and TRBJ2-1; TRBD1, the D gene given by the table, was not confirmed from the DNA. TRBV21-1 is noted as a pseudogene. The CDR3 contains 15 residues. In nucleotides, the CDR3 is TGTGCCAGCCACAGGACCGGGACAGCCCTCAATGAGCAGTTCTTC. This sequence encodes CASHRTGTALNEQFF.

V and J are TRBV28 and TRBJ1-2; unclear D gene. The germline V gene has CDR1 MDHEN and CDR2 SYDVKM. The CDR3 has 12 amino acids. The germline V and J ends were trimmed by 5 bases and 6 bases, with 10 bases remaining between them. The CDR3 DNA reads as TGTGCCAGCAGTCCCGTCACGGATGGCTACACCTTC. Amino acids: CASSPVTDGYTF.

The rearrangement uses TRBV5-1 and TRBJ2-1; 11 nucleotides agree with TRBD1. This CDR3 is built from 14 residues. Germline loops: CDR1 SGHRS, CDR2 YFSETQ. With V trimmed by 6 bases and J by 2 bases, 1 base remained unmatched. The CDR3 DNA reads as TGCGCCAGCACGGGACAGGGGGCCTACAATGAGCAGTTCTTC. Its protein is CASTGQGAYNEQFF.

This chain connects TRBV19 to TRBJ2-2, with a weak D call TRBD1 (6 bases). Germline loops: CDR1 LNHDA, CDR2 SQIVND (reference sequence). With 7 bases removed from V and 7 bases from J, the gap between germline ends came to 16 bases. The CDR3 totals 14 residues. The CDR3 DNA reads as TGTGCCAGTAACCAGGGGCGTTTTATCGGGGAGCTGTTTTTT. Residues: CASNQGRFIGELFF.

The chain couples TRBV10-3 to TRBJ1-1; possible D gene TRBD1, 5 bases. The CDR3 spans 13 residues. Germline loops: CDR1 ENHRY, CDR2 SYGVKD. V dropped 11 bases and J dropped 3 bases, with 16 bases sitting between them. The CDR3 loop reads CASSTDRDTEAFF. CDR3 nucleotides: TGTGCCTCGTCGACAGACCGCGACACTGAAGCTTTCTTT.

The rearrangement joins TRBV7-9 to TRBJ1-1, with TRBD1 matching 9 bases. This CDR3 has 13 amino acids. Germline assignment: CDR1 SEHNR and CDR2 FQNEAQ (reference sequence). With 5 bases clipped from V and 8 bases from J, the junction kept 6 bases outside the gene matches. This CDR3 is CASSGPGQGEAFF. Written as DNA, the CDR3 is TGTGCCAGCAGCGGACCGGGACAGGGAGAAGCTTTCTTT.

J is TRBJ1-2 and V is TRBV19; a weak D match, TRBD1 (5 bases). The CDR3 sequence is 13 residues long. V was cut by 3 bases and J by 4 bases, with 9 bases left in between. Germline V gene data show CDR1 as LNHDA and CDR2 as SQIVND (reference sequence). In DNA form, the CDR3 reads TGTGCCAGTAGTATTGCGCAGGGCTATGGCTACACCTTC. It translates to CASSIAQGYGYTF.

The rearrangement joins TRBV28 to TRBJ2-3, with a possible D match to TRBD2 (5 bases). V lost 7 bases and J 5 bases, leaving 7 bases between the germline ends. The CDR3 length is 11 residues. The germline V gene encodes CDR1 MDHEN and CDR2 SYDVKM. CDR3 sequence (DNA): TGTGCCAGCACTGAGGGAGATACGCAGTATTTT. This sequence encodes CASTEGDTQYF. Together with reference TRBV28 and TRBJ2-3, the CDR3 gives the full variable domain: DVKVTQSSRYLVKRTGEKVFLECVQDMDHENMFWYRQDPGLGLRLIYFSYDVKMKEKGDIPEGYSVSREKKERFSLILESASTNQTSMYLCASTEGDTQYFGPGTRLTVL.

This chain uses TRBV5-1 with TRBJ1-1, with 8 bases that match TRBD1. Germline trimming cut 5 bases from V and 7 bases from J; bases unmatched to any gene: 1. Germline V gene data show CDR1 as SGHRS and CDR2 as YFSETQ. The CDR3 contains 11 residues. The CDR3 reads CASRTGVEAFF. CDR3 DNA sequence: TGCGCCAGCAGGACAGGGGTTGAAGCTTTCTTT.